A selection of T cell receptor beta chains follows, all from one sample in a study of T cells in Graves' hyperthyroidism and ophthalmopathy. TCRdb ran MiXCR on the multiplex PCR reads and lists one entry per CDR3 protein. The profile shows around 800,000 distinct CDR3 sequences, around 39% of them singletons. Sequencing was done on a sample of blood. The receptors come from a man between 18 and 35 years old with Graves' hyperthyroidism. Each CDR3 is given with its conserved first and last residue. Each record gives: J gene, V gene, clone size, D gene, CDR3 DNA, CDR3 protein. A D gene is named only where the DNA matches it firmly. Size is stated for part of the rows, as once, few or many counts, or as a class when the clone is expanded.

TRBJ1-5 TRBV7-9 once NA TGTGCCAGCAGCTTAGACTCTGGGCCTGACAATCAGCCCCAGCATTTT CASSLDSGPDNQPQHF
TRBJ2-7 TRBV29-1 many TRBD1 TGCAGCGTTGGCAGGGGGACAGACGAGCAGTACTTC CSVGRGTDEQYF
TRBJ2-7 TRBV11-2 once TRBD2 TGTGCCAGCAGCTGGGGGGGACTAGCGGGAGCGGACGAGCAGTACTTC CASSWGGLAGADEQYF
TRBJ1-4 TRBV6-1 NA NA TGTGCCAGCAGTGGGGTCAGCGGACTGTTTTTT CASSGVSGLFF
TRBJ1-1 TRBV13 NA TRBD1 TGTGCCAGCAGCACATACCAGGGGGCGCGTACTGAAGCTTTCTTT CASSTYQGARTEAFF
TRBJ2-2 TRBV4-1 NA TRBD1 TGCGCCAGCAGCCGAGGGGGCATCAACGGCGGGGAGCTGTTTTTT CASSRGGINGGELFF
TRBJ2-2 TRBV5-1 few TRBD2 TGCGCCAGCAGCCAAAGCGGGGGTGACACCGGGGAGCTGTTTTTT CASSQSGGDTGELFF
TRBJ2-5 TRBV25-1 many NA TGTGCCAGCAGTGATTTCAGGGAAGGGGTAGAGACCCAGTACTTC CASSDFREGVETQYF
TRBJ2-7 TRBV29-1 NA NA TGCAGCGTTGTTCCAGGGTACGAGCAGTACTTC CSVVPGYEQYF
TRBJ1-1 TRBV5-1 NA TRBD1 TGCGCCAGCAGCTGGACAGGGGGGGGGGGGAACACTGAAGCTTTCTTT CASSWTGGGGNTEAFF
TRBJ2-7 TRBV29-1 many TRBD2 TGCAGCGTGGGGGCGGGAGGTAGCTACGAGCAGTACTTC CSVGAGGSYEQYF
TRBJ1-4 TRBV15 few NA TGTGCCACCAGCAGCGAAGGGGCCGCTAATGAAAAACTGTTTTTT CATSSEGAANEKLFF
TRBJ1-5 TRBV29-1 many TRBD1 TGCAGCGTTGAGACCGGGACAGGGGGAGAACAGCCCCAGCATTTT CSVETGTGGEQPQHF
TRBJ1-6 TRBV4-1 NA TRBD1 TGCGCCAGCAGCCAAGTAACCGGGACAGGCAGTAATTCACCCCTCCACTTT CASSQVTGTGSNSPLHF
TRBJ1-3 TRBV7-9 NA NA TGTGCCAGCAGCCAGACCTCGGTGAGGGGAACAGGAAACACCATATATTTT CASSQTSVRGTGNTIYF
TRBJ2-7 TRBV14 NA NA TGTGCCAGCAGCCCAACCTCTAGGGTCTACGAGCAGTACTTC CASSPTSRVYEQYF
TRBJ2-7 TRBV4-2 few NA TGTGCCAGCAGCCAAGAGGCAGGAGCCTCCTACGAGCAGTACTTC CASSQEAGASYEQYF
TRBJ1-6 TRBV10-2 once TRBD1 TGCGCCAGCAGTGAAAATTGGGGACAGGGCACTTCACCCCTCCACTTT CASSENWGQGTSPLHF
TRBJ1-5 TRBV6-6 few TRBD1 TGTGCCAGCAAGCGACAGGGCGGACAGCCCCAGCATTTT CASKRQGGQPQHF
TRBJ2-6 TRBV2 many NA TGTGCCAGCAGCCAGGACGGAGCTATGACTGGGGCCAACGTCCTGACTTTC CASSQDGAMTGANVLTF
TRBJ1-4 TRBV7-2 NA NA TGTGCCAGCAGCCTCGCCCGGGGGCAGAAAGAAAAACTGTTTTTT CASSLARGQKEKLFF
TRBJ2-7 TRBV5-6 NA NA TGTGCCAGCAGCTTGGGAGGGCGGCACTACGAGCAGTACTTC CASSLGGRHYEQYF
TRBJ1-1 TRBV20-1 many NA TGCAGTGCTAGTCGCCTCATGAACACTGAAGCTTTCTTT CSASRLMNTEAFF
TRBJ1-1 TRBV5-1 NA NA TGCGCCAGCAGCTTGCACCTGAAGAACACTGAAGCTTTCTTT CASSLHLKNTEAFF
TRBJ1-1 TRBV7-9 many TRBD1 TGTGCCAGCAGCCTATCGACAGGGATGAACACTGAAGCTTTCTTT CASSLSTGMNTEAFF
TRBJ2-7 TRBV6-2/TRBV6-3 NA NA TGTGCCAGCAGAATGCAGGGTGGCGAGCAGTACTTC CASRMQGGEQYF
TRBJ1-1 TRBV29-1 NA NA TGCAGCGTGGGCCGTAGCGGGAGGGAAGCTTTCTTT CSVGRSGREAFF
TRBJ2-7 TRBV7-9 many NA TGTGCCAGCAGCAAACGGGACGGAACGACCTACGAGCAGTACTTC CASSKRDGTTYEQYF
TRBJ2-6 TRBV10-3 NA TRBD1 TGTGCCACAACAGGGGTATCCTACTCTGGGGCCAACGTCCTGACTTTC CATTGVSYSGANVLTF
TRBJ1-1 TRBV9 few NA TGTGCCAGCAGCGTATGGGGGGGTTCGGCCACTGAAGCTTTCTTT CASSVWGGSATEAFF
TRBJ1-3 TRBV7-2 few NA TGTGCCAGCAGCCAAGACGAGGAGTCCTCTGGAAACACCATATATTTT CASSQDEESSGNTIYF
TRBJ1-1 TRBV11-2 few NA TGTGCCAGCAGCTCGTTGCCGAGCGCGAACACTGAAGCTTTCTTT CASSSLPSANTEAFF
TRBJ2-5 TRBV11-2 NA NA TGTGCCAGCAGCGTTAAACCCGGAACTAGTCAAGAGACCCAGTACTTC CASSVKPGTSQETQYF
TRBJ1-2 TRBV7-8 few NA TGTGCCAGCAGCCTAATAATCAGGGCGGACTATGGCTACACCTTC CASSLIIRADYGYTF
TRBJ1-2 TRBV7-2 few TRBD1 TGTGCCAGCAGCTTATCAGGGGGCCTGGGTGGCTACACCTTC CASSLSGGLGGYTF
TRBJ1-5 TRBV4-1 NA TRBD1 TGCGCCAGCAGCCAGTTGCAGGGGGGCAATCAGCCCCAGCATTTT CASSQLQGGNQPQHF
TRBJ2-7 TRBV29-1 NA NA TGCAGCGTTGAAGAGCTAGCAGTCTCCTACGAGCAGTACTTC CSVEELAVSYEQYF
TRBJ1-2 TRBV7-8 many NA TGTGCCAGCAGCCGAACCCCCCAGGGAGGGCTGTCTGGCTACACCTTC CASSRTPQGGLSGYTF
TRBJ2-5 TRBV19 NA NA TGTGCCAGTAGGACTGACAGGCCCCAGTACTTC CASRTDRPQYF
TRBJ2-5 TRBV7-9 many NA TGTGCCAGCAGCTTAAAGTTGGGGAGGGAGACCCAGTACTTC CASSLKLGRETQYF
TRBJ1-1 TRBV20-1 NA NA TGCAGGAGGGGGGAATCGGAGTTTTTTGACACTGAAGCTTTCTTT CRRGESEFFDTEAFF
TRBJ1-3 TRBV7-8 many NA TGTGCCAGCAGCCCCGGCCGTTCTTCTGGAAACACCATATATTTT CASSPGRSSGNTIYF
TRBJ2-7 TRBV10-3 once NA TGTGCCAGCACTGGAGGACAAGGCCCTAGGTGGCAGTACTTC CASTGGQGPRWQYF
TRBJ2-2 TRBV9 NA NA TGTGCCAGCAGCTCCTTCGGGACACCCCCCTTTAACACCGGGGAGCTGTTTTTT CASSSFGTPPFNTGELFF
TRBJ1-4 TRBV12-3/TRBV12-4 NA NA TGTGCCAGCAGTCCGGACCCCGGGGAAAAACTGTTTTTT CASSPDPGEKLFF
TRBJ2-7 TRBV7-9 many NA TGTGCCAGCAGCTTAGGGTTGAAGGGGTACGAGCAGTACTTC CASSLGLKGYEQYF
TRBJ1-3 TRBV7-8 once NA TGTGCCAGCAGCCAAGATCGAGTCTCTGGAAACACCATATATTTT CASSQDRVSGNTIYF
TRBJ1-2 TRBV6-5 NA NA TGTGCCAGCAGTTGGAGCGGAGGCTACACCTTC CASSWSGGYTF
TRBJ1-5 TRBV2 NA NA TGTGCCAACAGTGAGGCGTCTGGACCCGCGGGTAGGAGCAATCAGCCCCAGCATTTT CANSEASGPAGRSNQPQHF
TRBJ1-1 TRBV6-1 NA NA TGTGCCAGCAGTGAATGGGTTGCGAACACTGAAGCTTTCTTT CASSEWVANTEAFF
TRBJ1-6 TRBV7-6 NA NA TGTGCCAGCAGCTTGGAACCCTCTAGCGGCTCACCCCTCCACTTT CASSLEPSSGSPLHF